These T cell receptor beta chains were read from a single sample in a study of T cells in Graves' hyperthyroidism and ophthalmopathy. MiXCR was run by TCRdb on the multiplex PCR reads, yielding one entry per CDR3 protein. The sample holds fewer than 700,000 distinct CDR3 sequences, roughly 17% seen once. Material: blood. These receptors originate from a woman aged 18-30 years with Graves' ophthalmopathy. CDR3s include the opening cysteine and the closing phenylalanine or tryptophan. D genes are given only for firm matches. Size tells how often a clone was seen (once, few, many) or the class of an expanded clone, and some rows leave it out.

cdr3_nt	cdr3_aa	d_call	clone_size	v_call	j_call
TGTGCCAGCACTGGGGGGACAGGAGGGCTGTACGAGCAGTACTTC	CASTGGTGGLYEQYF	TRBD1	few	TRBV6-4	TRBJ2-7
TGTGCCAGCAGCTTTTCAGGGAGGTTTCTGGCTGAAGCTTTCTTT	CASSFSGRFLAEAFF	-	many	TRBV3-1	TRBJ1-1
TGTGCCAGCAGTTTAGGGGGACAAAACACTGAAGCTTTCTTT	CASSLGGQNTEAFF	-	many	TRBV27	TRBJ1-1
TGTGCCAGCAGAATACAACCTGGTCCCGCAGATACGCAGTATTTT	CASRIQPGPADTQYF	-	-	TRBV6-1	TRBJ2-3
TGCGCCAGCAGCCAAGTGGACAGGGATCCCTCCTACAATGAGCAGTTCTTC	CASSQVDRDPSYNEQFF	TRBD1	few	TRBV4-1	TRBJ2-1
TGTGCCAGCTCTCACTCACCGGGACCTGATCAGCCCCAGCATTTT	CASSHSPGPDQPQHF	-	-	TRBV18	TRBJ1-5
TGTGCCAGCAGCCGCCCCGGGGGGCCCAAAAAACTGTTTTTT	CASSRPGGPKKLFF	-	few	TRBV7-9	TRBJ1-4
TGTGCCAGCAGTTTACCATCCAGCGGAAGCACAGATACGCAGTATTTT	CASSLPSSGSTDTQYF	-	few	TRBV28	TRBJ2-3
TGTGCCAGCAGTCAACAAGGGGCGTCCGCATACGAGCAGTACTTC	CASSQQGASAYEQYF	-	many	TRBV13	TRBJ2-7
TGTGCCAGCAGCCGGGGACAGGGAAATTCACCCCTCCACTTT	CASSRGQGNSPLHF	TRBD1	few	TRBV11-2	TRBJ1-6
TGTGCCAGCAGTTACCGGGACAGGCCCACTGAAGCTTTCTTT	CASSYRDRPTEAFF	TRBD1	-	TRBV27	TRBJ1-1
TGTGCCACCAGCAGAGCGGCCCCCCCATCAATCAATCAGCCCCAGCATTTT	CATSRAAPPSINQPQHF	-	few	TRBV15	TRBJ1-5
TGTGCCAGCAGCTTAGAAGCCGGGACCCGAGCTCTGGGTACGCAGTATTTT	CASSLEAGTRALGTQYF	-	few	TRBV7-2	TRBJ2-3
TGTGCCAGCAGTTCCGCGATGAGACAGGATGGCTACACCTTC	CASSSAMRQDGYTF	-	many	TRBV12-3/TRBV12-4	TRBJ1-2
TGTGCCAGCAGCTTAAGCGGACAGGGTAGAACAGATACGCAGTATTTT	CASSLSGQGRTDTQYF	TRBD1	-	TRBV11-3	TRBJ2-3
TGTGCCAGCAGCTCGGGACAGGGTCTTGGGTACGAGCAGTACTTC	CASSSGQGLGYEQYF	TRBD1	-	TRBV11-2	TRBJ2-7
TGTGCCAGCAGCTTAGAGGGGGCCCGGAATGAGCAGTTCTTC	CASSLEGARNEQFF	-	many	TRBV11-2	TRBJ2-1
TGTGCCAGCAGTTTCACACCCACAGGGGAGGCTTTCTTT	CASSFTPTGEAFF	TRBD1	many	TRBV5-4	TRBJ1-1
TGTGCCAGCAGCTTAGACGGGACTAGCGGGAGGTATGAGCAGTTCTTC	CASSLDGTSGRYEQFF	TRBD2	-	TRBV11-2	TRBJ2-1
TGTGCCAGCAGGAGGGGACTAGCGGGAGAGGTACAAGAGACCCAGTACTTC	CASRRGLAGEVQETQYF	TRBD2	few	TRBV6-2/TRBV6-3	TRBJ2-5
TGTGCCAGCAGTTTACTGGGGGCTGGAAACACCATATATTTT	CASSLLGAGNTIYF	-	-	TRBV12-3/TRBV12-4	TRBJ1-3
TGTGCCAGCAGTTTACCCAGCGGGGACCCCTACGAGCAGTACTTC	CASSLPSGDPYEQYF	TRBD2	many	TRBV28	TRBJ2-7
TGCAGCTTCCGAAGGGCGGGAGGGGATGAGCAGTTCTTC	CSFRRAGGDEQFF	TRBD2	many	TRBV29-1	TRBJ2-1
TGCGCCAGCAGCAAAAACACGAACACCGGGGAGCTGTTTTTT	CASSKNTNTGELFF	-	-	TRBV4-3	TRBJ2-2
TGTGCCAGCAGTCTGACAGGGGGCTTGGGCAATCAGCCCCAGCATTTT	CASSLTGGLGNQPQHF	TRBD1	many	TRBV6-1	TRBJ1-5
TGTGCCAGCAGCTTACAAAGCGGGGCCACAGATACGCAGTATTTT	CASSLQSGATDTQYF	TRBD2	many	TRBV7-2	TRBJ2-3
TGTGCCAGCAGTTTACGGAGGGAGGGAAATTCACCCCTCCACTTT	CASSLRREGNSPLHF	-	-	TRBV27	TRBJ1-6
TGTGCCAGCAGCTTAGATGGCGCAGATACGCAGTATTTT	CASSLDGADTQYF	-	many	TRBV11-2	TRBJ2-3
TGCAGTGCTAGAGTACTAGGTCTGCAAATTTACGAGCAGTACTTC	CSARVLGLQIYEQYF	-	-	TRBV20-1	TRBJ2-7
TGTGCCACCAGTGATGTCGGGGGTAACTATGGCTACACCTTC	CATSDVGGNYGYTF	-	few	TRBV24-1	TRBJ1-2
TGCAGTGCCAAAAAGTGGGCTCCTGGGAGGCCCTACGAGCAGTACTTC	CSAKKWAPGRPYEQYF	-	many	TRBV20-1	TRBJ2-7
TGTGCCAGCAGTGAAGCAATGTTCGCAATGGCTGGGACTGAAGCTTTCTTT	CASSEAMFAMAGTEAFF	-	-	TRBV6-1	TRBJ1-1
TGTGCCAGCAGTTTCAGAGACAGGTGGGGAGAGACCCAGTACTTC	CASSFRDRWGETQYF	-	many	TRBV28	TRBJ2-5
TGTGCCAGCAGATCAGGGGTGCTATCTTATGGCTACACCTTC	CASRSGVLSYGYTF	-	many	TRBV28	TRBJ1-2
TGTGCCAGCAGTTATGTCGGCGCGAACACTGAAGCTTTCTTT	CASSYVGANTEAFF	-	many	TRBV6-2/TRBV6-3	TRBJ1-1
TGTGCCAGCAGCCATCAAGTAGGGGGCCATCAGCCCCAGCATTTT	CASSHQVGGHQPQHF	TRBD1	-	TRBV14	TRBJ1-5
TGTGCCAGCAGCCCTGCAAACGGGGATACGCAGTATTTT	CASSPANGDTQYF	-	many	TRBV7-3	TRBJ2-3
TGTGCCAGCAGTTTAGGGAGGACCTATTCTTACACTGAAGCTTTCTTT	CASSLGRTYSYTEAFF	-	many	TRBV12-3/TRBV12-4	TRBJ1-1
TGTGCCAGCAGCAAAGACAGGTATCAGCCCCAGCATTTT	CASSKDRYQPQHF	-	few	TRBV11-2	TRBJ1-5
TGTGCCAGCAGCTCAGGACAGGGCTCCTATAATTCACCCCTCCACTTT	CASSSGQGSYNSPLHF	TRBD1	-	TRBV9	TRBJ1-6
TGCGCCAGCAGCCAAGTCGCCTCCCGACCCGCAGATACGCAGTATTTT	CASSQVASRPADTQYF	-	-	TRBV4-1	TRBJ2-3
TGCAGTGCTCCGGAACGCGGGAGACCATCGAGCACAGATACGCAGTATTTT	CSAPERGRPSSTDTQYF	TRBD2	-	TRBV20-1	TRBJ2-3
TGTGCCATCAGCTCGACAGGGTATTGGGATACGCAGTATTTT	CAISSTGYWDTQYF	TRBD1	many	TRBV10-3	TRBJ2-3